The subject of this entry is one T cell receptor (beta chain). The germline CDR1 and CDR2 sequences are SGHTA and FQGNSA. V lost 1 base and J 0 bases, leaving 10 bases between the germline ends. The CDR3 totals 15 residues. The use of a sample-barcoded 5' primer and a J-beta primer mix characterized a second PCR of roughly 7 to 12 cycles. MiXCR, applied by TCRdb to the 5' RACE reads, yields one record per CDR3 protein. Here the sample spans about 1.8 million distinct CDR3 sequences, about 49% being singletons. This sample was taken from a study of blood T cells in healthy people across ages. The chain has TRBV7-2 and TRBJ2-7; no firm D call. The sequencing input was blood. This receptor was taken from a woman aged 40 to 50 in good health. This chain's CDR3 is CASSLENPGSYEQYF. The CDR3 coding sequence is TGTGCCAGCAGCTTAGAAAACCCAGGCTCCTACGAGCAGTACTTC.